This T cell receptor beta chain is drawn from a study of blood T cell repertoires in COVID-19. About the study: The United States, Italy and Spain provided the acute and convalescent COVID-19 samples. In each case, the material was cDNA or gDNA derived from T cells, B-cell-depleted T cells, or PBMCs.

Germline V gene lookup returns CDR1 SGHTA and CDR2 FQGNSA. CDR3 length: 14 residues. The V end was cut by 0 bases, the J end by 4 bases, with 9 bases between. Original methodology: Amplification of reference gene primers was used by the study to estimate nucleated cell counts. Measured with immunoSEQ multiplex PCR; TCRdb has only the in-frame clones, and not every one. V, J and clone size are those of that table, while D and trimming were read from the DNA. The table has 150,000 to 180,000 clones, 75% to 90% seen once; the top ten hold 0.45% to 0.6%. This receptor was identified in a man in his 60s with acute or convalescent COVID-19. The chain employs TRBV7-2 and TRBJ2-5, with a weak D call TRBD2 (6 bases). The sequencing input was peripheral blood. The CDR3 sequence is CASSLAPSVETQYF. The CDR3 DNA follows: TGTGCCAGCAGCTTAGCGCCTAGCGTAGAGACCCAGTACTTC.